These T cell receptor beta chains were read from a single sample in a study of early T cells in non-severe SARS-CoV-2 infection. MiXCR, run by TCRdb on the 5' RACE reads, gives a single entry per CDR3 protein. Found here are roughly 67,000 distinct CDR3 sequences, 9.5% to 15% of them singletons; the top ten hold about 1.7%. The source material was whole blood. The receptors here all came from an adult who was a healthcare worker with PCR-confirmed SARS-CoV-2 infection or an uninfected control (not recorded which). The CDR3 runs from the conserved cysteine through the conserved F or W. A D gene is named only where the DNA matches it firmly. Expanded clones are given a class, and other clones once, few, many or no size at all.

>TRBV7-9|many|TRBJ1-1|NA
TGTGCCAGCAACTCAGGGGCTCCCGACTATTCGAACACTGAAGCTTTCTTT
CASNSGAPDYSNTEAFF
>TRBV6-2/TRBV6-3|many|TRBJ2-7|TRBD1
TGTGCCAGCAGTTACTCCGGACAGGGGGGACCCTACGAGCAGTACTTC
CASSYSGQGGPYEQYF
>TRBV19|NA|TRBJ2-3|TRBD2
TGTGCCAGTAGTCCTACTAGCGGGGGGCTCCGGGCGGATACGCAGTATTTT
CASSPTSGGLRADTQYF
>TRBV6-5|NA|TRBJ2-2|NA
TGTGCCAGCAGTTACGTTATGGGGGGAGGCACCGGGGAGCTGTTTTTT
CASSYVMGGGTGELFF
>TRBV6-2/TRBV6-3|medium-sized|TRBJ1-6|NA
TGTGCCAGCAGTTATAGGACTTCGCGGCTCCACTTT
CASSYRTSRLHF
>TRBV7-2|few|TRBJ1-2|NA
TGTGCCAGCAGCCCCACTCGACAGTACCTCTATGGCTACACCTTC
CASSPTRQYLYGYTF
>TRBV6-1|few|TRBJ2-7|TRBD1
TGTGCCAGCGCCCGGGACAGGCGTCCCTACGAGCAGTACTTC
CASARDRRPYEQYF
>TRBV20-1|NA|TRBJ2-7|NA
TGCAGTGCGGAGAGGGTTTACGAGCAGTACTTC
CSAERVYEQYF
>TRBV20-1|few|TRBJ1-1|NA
TGCAGTGCCCCCCCTGACATGGGCACTGAAGCTTTCTTT
CSAPPDMGTEAFF
>TRBV20-1|few|TRBJ1-4|NA
TGCAGTGCTAGAGGGGACGTACCTAATGAAAAACTGTTTTTT
CSARGDVPNEKLFF
>TRBV24-1|many|TRBJ1-2|TRBD1
TGTGCCACCAGGCCGGGACAGGCTAACTATGGCTACACCTTC
CATRPGQANYGYTF
>TRBV29-1|NA|TRBJ2-2|TRBD1
TGCAGCGTGGTAATGACAGGGGACACCGGGGAGCTGTTTTTT
CSVVMTGDTGELFF
>TRBV12-3/TRBV12-4|NA|TRBJ2-3|NA
TGTGCCAGCAATAAGGATCGGACAGATACGCAGTATTTT
CASNKDRTDTQYF
>TRBV3-1|many|TRBJ2-2|NA
TGTGCCAGCAGCCAAGATATACGAAGGGGAACGTACACCGGGGAGCTGTTTTTT
CASSQDIRRGTYTGELFF
>TRBV7-2|NA|TRBJ2-7|NA
TGTGCCAGCAGCTTTGGACTATTAAGCTCCTACGAGCAGTACTTC
CASSFGLLSSYEQYF
>TRBV5-1|many|TRBJ2-1|NA
TGCGCCAGCAGCTCCCCCGGCACAGGGATCAATGAGCAGTTCTTC
CASSSPGTGINEQFF
>TRBV15|few|TRBJ2-1|NA
TGTGCCACCAGCAGGAAATGGGGGACCAACAATGAGCAGTTCTTC
CATSRKWGTNNEQFF
>TRBV6-1|NA|TRBJ2-5|NA
TGTGCCAGCAGTGAACGGGGACTCCCTATTACCCAGTACTTC
CASSERGLPITQYF
>TRBV18|few|TRBJ1-1|NA
TGTGCCAGCTCACCAGGCAGGCAGGGGCACACTGAAGCTTTCTTT
CASSPGRQGHTEAFF
>TRBV12-3/TRBV12-4|NA|TRBJ1-4|NA
TGTGCCAGCAGGGATTTGCCAACTAATGAAAAACTGTTTTTT
CASRDLPTNEKLFF
>TRBV6-5|NA|TRBJ1-6|NA
TGTGCCAGCAGTTACTCGAATGGGGTAGGGTCACCCCTCCACTTT
CASSYSNGVGSPLHF